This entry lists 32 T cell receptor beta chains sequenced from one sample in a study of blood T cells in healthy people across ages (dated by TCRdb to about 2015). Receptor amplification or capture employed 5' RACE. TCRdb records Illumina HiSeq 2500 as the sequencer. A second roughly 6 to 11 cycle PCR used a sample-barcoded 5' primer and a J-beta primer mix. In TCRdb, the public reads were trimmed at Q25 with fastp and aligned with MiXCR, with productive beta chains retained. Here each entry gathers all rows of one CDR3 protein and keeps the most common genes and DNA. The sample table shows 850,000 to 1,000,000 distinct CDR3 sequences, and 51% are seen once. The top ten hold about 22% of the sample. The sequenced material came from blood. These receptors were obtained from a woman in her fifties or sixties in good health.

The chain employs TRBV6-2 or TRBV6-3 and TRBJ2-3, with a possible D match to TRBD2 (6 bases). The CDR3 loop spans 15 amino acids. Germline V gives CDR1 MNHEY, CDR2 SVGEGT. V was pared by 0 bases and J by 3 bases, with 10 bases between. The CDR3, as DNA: TGTGCCAGCAGTTACTCGAGACGGGAGACAGATACGCAGTATTTT. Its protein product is CASSYSRRETDTQYF.

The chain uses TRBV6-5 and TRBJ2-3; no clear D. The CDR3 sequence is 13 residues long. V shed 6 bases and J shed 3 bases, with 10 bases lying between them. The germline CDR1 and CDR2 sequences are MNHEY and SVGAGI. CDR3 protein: CASSLRKTDTQYF. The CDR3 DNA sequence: TGTGCCAGCAGCCTGCGTAAAACAGATACGCAGTATTTT.

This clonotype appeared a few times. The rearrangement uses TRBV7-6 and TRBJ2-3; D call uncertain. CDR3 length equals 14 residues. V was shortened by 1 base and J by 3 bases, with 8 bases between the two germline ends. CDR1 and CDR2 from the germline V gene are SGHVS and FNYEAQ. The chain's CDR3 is CASSLVGYTDTQYF. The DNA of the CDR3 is TGTGCCAGCAGCTTAGTAGGGTATACAGATACGCAGTATTTT.

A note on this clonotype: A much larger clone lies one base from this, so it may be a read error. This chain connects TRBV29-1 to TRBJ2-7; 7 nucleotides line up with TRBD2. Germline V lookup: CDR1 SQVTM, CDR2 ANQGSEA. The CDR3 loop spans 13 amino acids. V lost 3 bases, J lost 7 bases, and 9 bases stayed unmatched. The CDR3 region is CSVDRAGSSEQYF. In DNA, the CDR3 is TGCAGCGTTGACCGAGCGGGGAGCTCGGAGCAGTACTTC.

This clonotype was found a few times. The chain's CDR3 is CSISGGKWYNEQFF. CDR3 DNA sequence: TGCAGCATCTCGGGCGGGAAGTGGTACAATGAGCAGTTCTTC. V usage is TRBV29-1 and J usage is TRBJ2-1; D perhaps matches TRBD2 (6 bases). The V end was cut by 8 bases, the J end by 4 bases, with 18 bases between. The CDR3 contains 14 residues. The germline V gene has CDR1 SQVTM and CDR2 ANQGSEA.

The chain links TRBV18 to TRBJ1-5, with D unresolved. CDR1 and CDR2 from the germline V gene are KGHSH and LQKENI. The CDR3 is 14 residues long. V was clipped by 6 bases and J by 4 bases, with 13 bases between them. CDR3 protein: CASSPDGRNQPQHF. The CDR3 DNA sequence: TGTGCCAGCTCTCCGGACGGGCGGAATCAGCCCCAGCATTTT.

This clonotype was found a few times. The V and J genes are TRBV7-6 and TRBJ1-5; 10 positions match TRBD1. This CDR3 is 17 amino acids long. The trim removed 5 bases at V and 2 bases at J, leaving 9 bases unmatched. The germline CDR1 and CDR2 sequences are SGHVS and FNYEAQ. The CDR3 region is CASSRDRGQIGNQPQHF. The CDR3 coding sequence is TGTGCCAGCAGCCGGGACAGGGGCCAAATTGGCAATCAGCCCCAGCATTTT.

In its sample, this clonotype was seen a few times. The CDR3 coding sequence is TGTGCCAGCAGCTTAATGTTTCTAGGCTCCTACGAGCAGTACTTC. Protein product: CASSLMFLGSYEQYF. This sequence joins TRBV7-9 and TRBJ2-7; the D is unclear. V lost 2 bases to trimming and J lost 0 bases, with 11 bases between them. CDR3 length: 15 residues. The germline gives CDR1 SEHNR, CDR2 FQNEAQ (reference sequence).

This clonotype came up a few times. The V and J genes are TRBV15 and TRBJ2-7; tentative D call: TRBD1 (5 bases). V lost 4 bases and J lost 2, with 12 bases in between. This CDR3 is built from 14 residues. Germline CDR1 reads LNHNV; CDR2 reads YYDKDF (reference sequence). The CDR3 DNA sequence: TGTGCCACCAGCAAGTTTGACAGCCCCTACGAGCAGTACTTC. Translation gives CATSKFDSPYEQYF.

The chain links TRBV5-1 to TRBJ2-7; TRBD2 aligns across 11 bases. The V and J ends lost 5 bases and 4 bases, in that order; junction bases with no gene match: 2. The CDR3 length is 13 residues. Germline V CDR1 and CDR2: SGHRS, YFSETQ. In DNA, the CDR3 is TGCGCCAGCAGTGGACTAGCGGGTTACGAGCAGTACTTC. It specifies CASSGLAGYEQYF.

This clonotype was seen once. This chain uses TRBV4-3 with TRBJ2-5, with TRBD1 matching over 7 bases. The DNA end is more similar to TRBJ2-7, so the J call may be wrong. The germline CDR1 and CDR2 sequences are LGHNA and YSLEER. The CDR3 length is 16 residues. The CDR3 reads CASSQVSVDRKYEQYF. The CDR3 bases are TGCGCCAGCAGCCAAGTCAGCGTGGACAGGAAATACGAGCAGTACTTC.

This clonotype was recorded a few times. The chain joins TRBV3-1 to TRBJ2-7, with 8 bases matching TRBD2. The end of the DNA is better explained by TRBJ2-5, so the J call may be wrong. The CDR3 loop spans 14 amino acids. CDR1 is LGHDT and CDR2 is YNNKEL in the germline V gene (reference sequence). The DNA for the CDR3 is TGTGCCAGCAGCCACCGACGGGGGGGAGAGACCCAGTACTTC. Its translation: CASSHRRGGETQYF.

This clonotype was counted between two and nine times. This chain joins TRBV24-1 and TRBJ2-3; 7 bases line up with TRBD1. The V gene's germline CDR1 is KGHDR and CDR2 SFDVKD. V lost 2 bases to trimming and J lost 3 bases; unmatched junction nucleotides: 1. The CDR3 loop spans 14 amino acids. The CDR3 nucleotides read TGTGCCACCAGTGATTGGGGACAGACAGATACGCAGTATTTT. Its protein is CATSDWGQTDTQYF.

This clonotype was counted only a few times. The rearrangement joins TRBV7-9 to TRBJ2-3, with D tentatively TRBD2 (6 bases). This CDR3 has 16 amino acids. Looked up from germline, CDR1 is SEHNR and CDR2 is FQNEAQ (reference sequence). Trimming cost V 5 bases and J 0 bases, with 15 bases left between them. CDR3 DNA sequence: TGTGCCAGCAGCCCCGGACCCGGGACTAGCACAGATACGCAGTATTTT. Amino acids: CASSPGPGTSTDTQYF.

CDR3 in amino acids: CASSQVTRPLGEQYF. The DNA for the CDR3 is TGTGCCAGCAGCCAAGTAACGAGGCCCTTGGGCGAGCAGTACTTC. The V gene is TRBV14, the J gene TRBJ2-4; D not certain. The DNA end is more similar to TRBJ2-7, so the J call may be wrong. Germline V lookup: CDR1 SGHDN, CDR2 FVKESK. The CDR3 consists of 15 residues.

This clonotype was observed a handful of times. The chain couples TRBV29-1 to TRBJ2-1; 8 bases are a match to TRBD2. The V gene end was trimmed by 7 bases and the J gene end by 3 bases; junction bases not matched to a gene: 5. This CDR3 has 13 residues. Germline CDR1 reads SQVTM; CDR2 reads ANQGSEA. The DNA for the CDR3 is TGCAGCGGGGGGGGACTAGACTACAATGAGCAGTTCTTC. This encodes CSGGGLDYNEQFF.

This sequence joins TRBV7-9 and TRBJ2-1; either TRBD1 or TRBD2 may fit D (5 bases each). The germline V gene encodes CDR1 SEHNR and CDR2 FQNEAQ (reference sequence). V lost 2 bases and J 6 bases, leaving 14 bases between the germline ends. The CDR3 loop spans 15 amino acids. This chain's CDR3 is CASSLSAGRFNEQFF. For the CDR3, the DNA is TGTGCCAGCAGCTTATCGGCAGGGAGATTCAATGAGCAGTTCTTC.

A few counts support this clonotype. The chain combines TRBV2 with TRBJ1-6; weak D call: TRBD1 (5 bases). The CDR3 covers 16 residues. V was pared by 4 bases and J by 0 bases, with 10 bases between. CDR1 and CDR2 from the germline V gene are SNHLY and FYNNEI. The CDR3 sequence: CASSGPGSSYNSPLHF. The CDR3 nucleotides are TGTGCCAGCAGTGGTCCAGGGAGCTCCTATAATTCACCCCTCCACTTT.

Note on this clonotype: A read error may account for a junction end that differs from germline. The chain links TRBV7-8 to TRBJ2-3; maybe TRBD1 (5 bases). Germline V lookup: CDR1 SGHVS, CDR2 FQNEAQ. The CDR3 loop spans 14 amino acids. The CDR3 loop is CASKWTEMTDTRYF. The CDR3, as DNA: TGTGCCAGCAAATGGACGGAAATGACAGATACGCGGTATTTT.

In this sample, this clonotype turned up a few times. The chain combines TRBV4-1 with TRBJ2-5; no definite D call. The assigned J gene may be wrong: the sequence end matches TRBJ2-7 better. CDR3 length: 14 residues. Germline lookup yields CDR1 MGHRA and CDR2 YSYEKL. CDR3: CASSQESVVGEQYF. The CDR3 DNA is TGCGCCAGCAGCCAAGAATCAGTTGTGGGCGAGCAGTACTTC.

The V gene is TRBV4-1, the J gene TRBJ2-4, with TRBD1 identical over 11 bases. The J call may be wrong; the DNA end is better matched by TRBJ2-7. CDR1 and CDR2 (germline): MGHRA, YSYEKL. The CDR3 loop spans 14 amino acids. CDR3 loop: CASSQGTGGGEQYF. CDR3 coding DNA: TGCGCCAGCAGCCAAGGGACAGGGGGCGGCGAGCAGTACTTC.

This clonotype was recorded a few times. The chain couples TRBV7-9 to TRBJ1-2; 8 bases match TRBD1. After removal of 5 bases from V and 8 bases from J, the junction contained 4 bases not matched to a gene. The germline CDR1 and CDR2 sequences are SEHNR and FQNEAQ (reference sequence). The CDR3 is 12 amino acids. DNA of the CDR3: TGTGCCAGCAGCGGTACAGGGGGGGGCTACACCTTC. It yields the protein CASSGTGGGYTF.

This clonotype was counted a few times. The CDR3 region is CASSPTGGIDTQYF. In nucleotides, the CDR3 is TGTGCCAGCAGTCCAACAGGGGGCATAGATACGCAGTATTTT. This chain links TRBV28 with TRBJ2-3, with 9 bases that match TRBD1. Germline V gene sequence: CDR1 MDHEN, CDR2 SYDVKM. This CDR3 has 14 residues. J was trimmed by 5 bases and V by 5 bases; bases with no gene match: 5.

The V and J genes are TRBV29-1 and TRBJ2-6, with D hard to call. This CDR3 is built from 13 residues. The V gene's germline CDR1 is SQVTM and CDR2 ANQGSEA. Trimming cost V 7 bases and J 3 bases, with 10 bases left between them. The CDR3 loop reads CSGKVSGANVLTF. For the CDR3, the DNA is TGCAGCGGGAAGGTGAGTGGGGCCAACGTCCTGACTTTC. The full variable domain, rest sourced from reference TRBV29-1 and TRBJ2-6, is SAVISQKPSRDICQRGTSLTIQCQVDSQVTMMFWYRQQPGQSLTLIATANQGSEATYESGFVIDKFPISRPNLTFSTLTVSNMSPEDSSIYLCSGKVSGANVLTFGAGSRLTVL.

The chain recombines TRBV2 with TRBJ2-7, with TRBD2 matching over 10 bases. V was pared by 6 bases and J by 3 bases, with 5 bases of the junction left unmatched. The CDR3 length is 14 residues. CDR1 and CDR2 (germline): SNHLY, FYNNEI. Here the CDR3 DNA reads TGTGCCAGCAGCGCGCTAGCGGGAGACTACGAGCAGTACTTC. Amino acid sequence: CASSALAGDYEQYF.

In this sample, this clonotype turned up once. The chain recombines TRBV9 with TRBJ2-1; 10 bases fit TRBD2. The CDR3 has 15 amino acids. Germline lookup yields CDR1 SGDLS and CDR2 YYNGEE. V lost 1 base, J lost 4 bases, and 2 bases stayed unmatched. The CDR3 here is CASSVTSGDYNEQFF. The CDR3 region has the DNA TGTGCCAGCAGCGTAACTAGCGGGGATTACAATGAGCAGTTCTTC.

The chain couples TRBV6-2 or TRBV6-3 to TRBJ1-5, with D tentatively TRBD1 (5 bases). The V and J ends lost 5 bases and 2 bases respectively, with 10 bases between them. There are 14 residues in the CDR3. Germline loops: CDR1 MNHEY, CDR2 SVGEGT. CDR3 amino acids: CASSRDSRNQPQHF. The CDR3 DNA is TGTGCCAGCAGTCGCGACAGTCGCAATCAGCCCCAGCATTTT.

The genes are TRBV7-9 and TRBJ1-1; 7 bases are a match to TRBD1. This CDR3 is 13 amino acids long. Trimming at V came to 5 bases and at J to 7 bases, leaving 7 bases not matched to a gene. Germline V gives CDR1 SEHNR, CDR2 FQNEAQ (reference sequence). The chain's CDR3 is CASSRGQYFEAFF. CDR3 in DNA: TGTGCCAGCAGCCGGGGACAGTACTTTGAAGCTTTCTTT.

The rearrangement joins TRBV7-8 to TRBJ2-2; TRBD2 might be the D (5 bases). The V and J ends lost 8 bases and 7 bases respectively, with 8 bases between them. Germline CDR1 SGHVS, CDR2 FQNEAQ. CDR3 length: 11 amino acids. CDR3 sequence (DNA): TGTGCCAGCCCCCGGGGCGGGGAGCTGTTTTTT. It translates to CASPRGGELFF.

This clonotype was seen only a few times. The CDR3 region has the DNA TGTGCCAGCAGGCCAGACGCCTACGAGCAGTACTTC. Protein sequence: CASRPDAYEQYF. The rearrangement joins TRBV28 to TRBJ2-7, with unresolved D. V was cut by 6 bases and J by 2 bases, with 8 bases left in between. Germline lookup yields CDR1 MDHEN and CDR2 SYDVKM. This CDR3 is 12 amino acids long.

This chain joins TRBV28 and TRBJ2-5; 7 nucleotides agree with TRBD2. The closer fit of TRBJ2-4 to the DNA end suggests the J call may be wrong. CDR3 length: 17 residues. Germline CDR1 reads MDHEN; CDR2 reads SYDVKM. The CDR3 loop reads CASSEFDGRSLKNIQYF. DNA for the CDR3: TGTGCCAGCAGTGAATTCGACGGGAGGTCTTTAAAAAACATTCAGTACTTC.

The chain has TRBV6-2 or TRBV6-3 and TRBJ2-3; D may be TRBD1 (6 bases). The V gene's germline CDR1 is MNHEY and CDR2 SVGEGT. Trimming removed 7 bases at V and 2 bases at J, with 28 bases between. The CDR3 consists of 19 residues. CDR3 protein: CASTQSGVVGQLLTDTQYF. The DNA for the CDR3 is TGTGCCAGCACCCAGTCCGGGGTGGTGGGACAACTACTCACAGATACGCAGTATTTT.